These 29 T cell receptor beta chains originate from one sample sequenced in a study of blood T cell repertoires in COVID-19. Clones were read by immunoSEQ multiplex PCR, and TCRdb kept only the in-frame ones, dropping some. This table has about 95,000 clones, roughly four fifths appearing once. Sample: peripheral blood. These receptors were taken from a human donor in a cohort sampled during active COVID-19.

V usage is TRBV3-1 (or the pseudogene TRBV3-2) and J usage is TRBJ1-6; D unclear. The germline gives CDR1 LGHDT, CDR2 YNNKEL (reference sequence). This CDR3 spans 15 amino acids. Trimming left V 7 bases short and J 0 bases short, with 10 bases between. Here the CDR3 DNA reads TGTGCCAGCAACCTGAGGGCCTCCTATAATTCACCCCTCCACTTT. Protein: CASNLRASYNSPLHF.

This chain links TRBV10-3 with TRBJ2-7; TRBD1 agrees at 10 bases. This CDR3 region has 15 residues. The germline V gene has CDR1 ENHRY and CDR2 SYGVKD. The V and J ends lost 1 base and 5 bases, in that order; junction bases with no gene match: 5. CDR3 amino acids: CAISEFGTGDHEQYF. CDR3 coding DNA: TGTGCCATCAGTGAGTTCGGGACAGGGGACCACGAGCAGTACTTC.

J is TRBJ1-1 and V is TRBV28; D not resolved. V lost 6 bases to trimming and J lost 1 base, with 15 bases between them. This CDR3 spans 15 amino acids. The germline V gene has CDR1 MDHEN and CDR2 SYDVKM. CDR3 sequence reads: CASRLKSGKNTEAFF. The DNA of the CDR3 is TGTGCCAGCAGGTTAAAATCGGGGAAGAACACTGAAGCTTTCTTT.

This sequence joins TRBV7-8 and TRBJ2-3, with 8 bases that match TRBD1. Germline V CDR1 and CDR2: SGHVS, FQNEAQ. After removal of 5 bases from V and 1 base from J, the junction contained 8 bases not matched to a gene. The CDR3 runs to 16 residues. Here the CDR3 reads CASSEARTGRTDTQYF. In DNA form, the CDR3 reads TGTGCCAGCAGCGAGGCCCGGACAGGGCGCACAGATACGCAGTATTTT. The full variable domain, rest sourced from reference TRBV7-8 and TRBJ2-3, is GAGVSQSPRYKVAKRGQDVALRCDPISGHVSLFWYQQALGQGPEFLTYFQNEAQLDKSGLPSDRFFAERPEGSVSTLKIQRTQQEDSAVYLCASSEARTGRTDTQYFGPGTRLTVL.

The table lists this clone with a count of one. The chain joins TRBV19 to TRBJ2-7; TRBD1 is a possible D gene (6 bases). The CDR3 length is 13 residues. Deletions cut 5 bases from V and 3 bases from J, with 11 bases between. CDR1 LNHDA and CDR2 SQIVND come from the germline V gene (reference sequence). The CDR3 sequence: CASSFQGSYEQYF. In DNA, the CDR3 is TGTGCCAGTAGTTTTCAGGGGAGCTACGAGCAGTACTTC.

The chain carries TRBV19 and TRBJ2-7; 7 nucleotides agree with TRBD2. V trimming: 6 bases; J trimming: 4 bases; junction bases outside the gene matches: 12. This CDR3 has 15 residues. The germline V gene has CDR1 LNHDA and CDR2 SQIVND (reference sequence). The CDR3: CASRNPAGVDYEQYF. CDR3 bases: TGTGCCAGTAGAAACCCGGCGGGGGTCGATTACGAGCAGTACTTC.

V and J are TRBV7-9 and TRBJ2-5; D gene uncertain. Trimming shortened V by 5 bases and J by 1 base, and 11 bases separated the two germline ends. In germline, CDR1 is SEHNR, CDR2 FQNEAQ (reference sequence). The length of the CDR3 is 14 residues. CDR3 DNA sequence: TGTGCCAGCAGCCCTCGACACAGCCAAGAGACCCAGTACTTC. Its protein product is CASSPRHSQETQYF.

This clone has only a few counts. The rearrangement uses TRBV6-2 or TRBV6-3 and TRBJ1-5; no clear D gene. CDR1 and CDR2 (germline): MNHEY, SVGEGT. Trimming took 2 bases from V and 2 from J, leaving 16 bases between them. The length of the CDR3 is 17 residues. The CDR3 sequence: CASSYEIAGPGNQPQHF. CDR3 nucleotide sequence: TGTGCCAGCAGTTACGAGATCGCGGGTCCTGGCAATCAGCCCCAGCATTTT.

This rearrangement joins TRBV28 to TRBJ2-7; possible D gene TRBD1, 6 bases. V shed 4 bases and J shed 2 bases, with 33 bases lying between them. The CDR3 length is 21 residues. Germline CDR1 MDHEN, CDR2 SYDVKM. The CDR3 reads CASSSWIPLQGGPSPPYEQYF. The CDR3 DNA follows: TGTGCCAGCAGTTCATGGATCCCACTCCAAGGGGGACCGTCGCCCCCCTACGAGCAGTACTTC.

CDR3 DNA sequence: TGTGCCAGCAGTTTATCTAACGGGGGCTCCTACGAGCAGTACTTC. Its translation: CASSLSNGGSYEQYF. The chain links TRBV27 to TRBJ2-7; possible D gene TRBD2, 6 bases. There are 15 residues in the CDR3. Per the germline V gene, CDR1 is MNHEY and CDR2 is SMNVEV (reference sequence). V dropped 0 bases and J dropped 0 bases, with 9 bases sitting between them.

The CDR3 loop is CASSEAGGGKNEQFF. In nucleotides, the CDR3 is TGTGCCAGCAGTGAAGCAGGCGGGGGCAAGAATGAGCAGTTCTTC. The rearrangement links TRBV6-1 to TRBJ2-1, with D possibly matching TRBD2 (7 bases). Germline V gene lookup returns CDR1 MNHNS and CDR2 SASEGT. This CDR3 is built from 15 residues. V gave up 0 bases and J gave up 7 bases, with 13 bases separating them.

This chain uses TRBV5-1 with TRBJ1-2; D possibly corresponds to TRBD1 (6 bases). Germline assignment: CDR1 SGHRS and CDR2 YFSETQ. V dropped 0 bases and J dropped 2 bases, with 8 bases sitting between them. There are 14 residues in the CDR3. CDR3 in amino acids: CASSLAGQNYGYTF. Written as DNA, the CDR3 is TGCGCCAGCAGCTTGGCCGGACAGAACTATGGCTACACCTTC.

The sample holds a few counts of this clone. This chain connects TRBV4-3 to TRBJ2-7; tentative D call: TRBD2 (6 bases). Trimming pared 8 bases from V and 1 base from J, leaving 12 bases between. Germline V gene data show CDR1 as LGHNA and CDR2 as YSLEER. The CDR3 runs 13 residues. The CDR3 protein is CASSGGGSYEQYF. The CDR3 DNA reads TGCGCCAGCTCGGGTGGGGGGTCCTACGAGCAGTACTTC.

V and J are TRBV5-5 and TRBJ1-6, with 7 bases that match TRBD1. The V gene's germline CDR1 is SGHKS and CDR2 YYEKEE (reference sequence). The trim removed 6 bases at V and 5 bases at J, leaving 8 bases unmatched. The CDR3 has 15 residues. As DNA, the CDR3 is TGTGCCAGCATGCCGGGACAGCCTAATAATTCACCCCTCCACTTT. Its translation is CASMPGQPNNSPLHF.

CDR3 nucleotide sequence: TGTGCCAGCAGTCCCACGGGGGGGCGGGTTGGCGGGGAGCTGTTTTTT. Amino acid sequence: CASSPTGGRVGGELFF. The rearrangement links TRBV27 to TRBJ2-2, with 8 bases aligning to TRBD2. The CDR3 covers 16 residues. Unmatched junction bases numbered 12, after V lost 5 bases and J lost 7 bases. Germline loops: CDR1 MNHEY, CDR2 SMNVEV (reference sequence).

The chain joins TRBV19 to TRBJ2-2, with 10 bases aligning to TRBD2. Trimming at V came to 6 bases and at J to 4 bases, leaving 8 bases not matched to a gene. The CDR3 has 16 residues. Germline values: CDR1 LNHDA, CDR2 SQIVND (reference sequence). Here the CDR3 DNA reads TGTGCCAGTAGACGAACTAGCGGGGTACTCACCGGGGAGCTGTTTTTT. This gives the protein CASRRTSGVLTGELFF.

The rearrangement uses TRBV5-1 and TRBJ2-2; 7 bases agree with TRBD1. Looked up from germline, CDR1 is SGHRS and CDR2 is YFSETQ. There are 15 residues in the CDR3. Trimming cost V 0 bases and J 4 bases; bases outside gene matches: 3. In DNA, the CDR3 is TGCGCCAGCAGCTTGGGAGGGACAGTCACCGGGGAGCTGTTTTTT. The encoded protein is CASSLGGTVTGELFF. Drawing the rest from reference TRBV5-1 and TRBJ2-2, the complete variable domain is KAGVTQTPRYLIKTRGQQVTLSCSPISGHRSVSWYQQTPGQGLQFLFEYFSETQRNKGNFPGRFSGRQFSNSRSEMNVSTLELGDSALYLCASSLGGTVTGELFFGEGSRLTVL.

This clone was counted a few times. The V gene is TRBV27, the J gene TRBJ1-4; TRBD1 matches 9 bases. From germline, CDR1 is MNHEY and CDR2 SMNVEV (reference sequence). The CDR3 length is 15 residues. Trimming at V came to 5 bases and at J to 10 bases, leaving 11 bases not matched to a gene. The CDR3 reads CASSQQGASSGKLFF. DNA for the CDR3: TGTGCCAGCAGTCAACAGGGGGCGAGTTCTGGAAAACTGTTTTTT.

The chain has TRBV9 and TRBJ2-3; TRBD2 matches 11 bases. This CDR3 comprises 14 residues. With 1 base clipped from V and 6 bases from J, the junction kept 1 base outside the gene matches. Germline values: CDR1 SGDLS, CDR2 YYNGEE. The CDR3 loop is CASSVLAGGDTQYF. The CDR3 DNA reads as TGTGCCAGCAGCGTACTAGCGGGGGGCGATACGCAGTATTTT.

In the case of this clone: Its ends do not fully match the called genes, so a read error is possible. The V gene is TRBV7-7, the J gene TRBJ2-5; 13 nucleotides match TRBD2. CDR3 length: 16 amino acids. Germline V gene lookup returns CDR1 SSHAT and CDR2 FNYEAQ (reference sequence). The CDR3 nucleotides read TGTGCTAGCAGCCCTCGACTAGCGGGAGGTCAAGAGACCCAGTACTTC. Translated: CASSPRLAGGQETQYF.

This chain joins TRBV5-6 and TRBJ1-2; TRBD1 aligns across 8 bases. The CDR3 sequence is 15 residues long. V shed 4 bases and J 0 bases; nucleotides not matched to a gene: 5. The V gene's germline CDR1 is SGHDT and CDR2 YYEEEE. The CDR3 loop is CASSTTDRANYGYTF. The DNA of the CDR3 is TGTGCCAGCAGCACCACGGACAGGGCTAACTATGGCTACACCTTC.

The chain is built from TRBV9 and TRBJ1-4, with D perhaps TRBD1 (5 bases). Germline V lookup: CDR1 SGDLS, CDR2 YYNGEE. The CDR3 is 15 residues long. The V gene lost 4 bases and the J gene lost 5 bases, with 15 bases spanning the gap. CDR3 coding DNA: TGTGCCAGCAGCCCCTCGGGGGGTGTAAATGAAAAACTGTTTTTT. This sequence encodes CASSPSGGVNEKLFF. The variable domain in full, completed from reference TRBV9 and TRBJ1-4, reads DSGVTQTPKHLITATGQRVTLRCSPRSGDLSVYWYQQSLDQGLQFLIQYYNGEERAKGNILERFSAQQFPDLHSELNLSSLELGDSALYFCASSPSGGVNEKLFFGSGTQLSVL.

This clone was recorded only once. The genes are TRBV14 and TRBJ2-7; weak D call: TRBD1 (6 bases). The germline V and J ends were trimmed by 5 bases and 4 bases, with 18 bases remaining between them. The CDR3 runs 15 residues. Germline V CDR1 and CDR2: SGHDN, FVKESK. The CDR3 DNA reads as TGTGCCAGCAGCGACAATCAGGGGTTGTCGTACGAGCAGTACTTC. It codes for CASSDNQGLSYEQYF.

This rearrangement joins TRBV6-1 to TRBJ1-5; perhaps TRBD1 as D (5 bases). The germline gives CDR1 MNHNS, CDR2 SASEGT. The germline V and J ends were trimmed by 1 base and 1 base, with 11 bases remaining between them. The CDR3 extends over 16 amino acids. DNA of the CDR3: TGTGCCAGCAGTGAAGTTCGCAGGGCGAGCAATCAGCCCCAGCATTTT. Translating gives CASSEVRRASNQPQHF.

The chain combines TRBV15 with TRBJ1-4; possible D gene TRBD1, 6 bases. With 3 bases removed from V and 6 bases from J, the gap between germline ends came to 17 bases. Germline V gene lookup returns CDR1 LNHNV and CDR2 YYDKDF (reference sequence). The CDR3 runs to 16 residues. CDR3 nucleotides: TGTGCCACCAGCAGGCCACAGGGAAGGGCCTATGAAAAACTGTTTTTT. Its protein product is CATSRPQGRAYEKLFF. Full variable domain (remainder filled in from reference TRBV15 and TRBJ1-4): DAMVIQNPRYQVTQFGKPVTLSCSQTLNHNVMYWYQQKSSQAPKLLFHYYDKDFNNEADTPDNFQSRRPNTSFCFLDIRSPGLGDTAMYLCATSRPQGRAYEKLFFGSGTQLSVL.

This clone was counted a few times. The rearrangement joins TRBV7-2 to TRBJ1-5; 8 nucleotides agree with TRBD1. V shed 6 bases and J 5 bases; nucleotides not matched to a gene: 3. The CDR3 has 13 amino acids. The germline V gene encodes CDR1 SGHTA and CDR2 FQGNSA. The CDR3 reads CASSQQGDQPQHF. Here the CDR3 DNA reads TGTGCCAGCAGTCAACAGGGGGATCAGCCCCAGCATTTT.

The rearrangement links TRBV7-6 to TRBJ2-5; 11 nucleotides align to TRBD2. This CDR3 region has 15 residues. CDR1 and CDR2 (germline): SGHVS, FNYEAQ. V lost 5 bases to trimming and J lost 5 bases; unmatched junction nucleotides: 7. The CDR3 here is CASSPRLAGGETQYF. In DNA, the CDR3 is TGTGCCAGCAGCCCCCGGCTAGCGGGAGGTGAGACCCAGTACTTC.

This clone was counted once. The chain carries TRBV28 and TRBJ2-3, with 8 positions matching TRBD1. V shed 6 bases and J 10 bases; nucleotides not matched to a gene: 3. The germline gives CDR1 MDHEN, CDR2 SYDVKM. The CDR3 runs to 11 residues. CDR3 sequence (DNA): TGTGCCAGCAGCGGACAGGGCCCGCAGTATTTT. Its protein is CASSGQGPQYF.

This clone appeared once. This chain joins TRBV9 and TRBJ2-7; D unresolved. CDR1 and CDR2 (germline): SGDLS, YYNGEE. V shed 0 bases and J shed 3 bases, with 7 bases lying between them. The CDR3 is 13 amino acids. CDR3 sequence: CASSVAPSYEQYF. In nucleotides, the CDR3 is TGTGCCAGCAGCGTAGCCCCGAGCTACGAGCAGTACTTC.